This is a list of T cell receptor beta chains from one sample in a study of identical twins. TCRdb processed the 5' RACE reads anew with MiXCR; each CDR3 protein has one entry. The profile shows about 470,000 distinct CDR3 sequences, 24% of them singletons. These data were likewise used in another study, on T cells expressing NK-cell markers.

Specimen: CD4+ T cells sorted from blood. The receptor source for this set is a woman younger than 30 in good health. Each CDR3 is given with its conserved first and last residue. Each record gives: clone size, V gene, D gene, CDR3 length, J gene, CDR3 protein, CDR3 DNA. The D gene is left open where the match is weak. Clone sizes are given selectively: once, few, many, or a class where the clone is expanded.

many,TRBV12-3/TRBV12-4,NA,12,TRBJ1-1,CASSLRGTEAFF,TGTGCCAGCAGTTTACGGGGGACTGAAGCTTTCTTT
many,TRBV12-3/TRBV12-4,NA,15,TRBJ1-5,CASSAQGDSNQPQHF,TGTGCCAGCAGTGCTCAGGGAGATAGCAATCAGCCCCAGCATTTT
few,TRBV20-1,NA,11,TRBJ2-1,CSASSDAWQFF,TGCAGTGCTAGTTCGGATGCATGGCAGTTCTTC
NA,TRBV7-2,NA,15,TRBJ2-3,CASSLVTGREDTQYF,TGTGCCAGCAGCTTAGTGACAGGGCGGGAAGATACGCAGTATTTT
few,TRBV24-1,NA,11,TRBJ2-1,CATSMGPWQFF,TGTGCCACCAGTATGGGACCTTGGCAGTTCTTC
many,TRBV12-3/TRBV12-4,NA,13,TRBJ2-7,CASSLVNKGRQYF,TGTGCCAGCAGTTTAGTCAACAAAGGGAGGCAGTACTTC
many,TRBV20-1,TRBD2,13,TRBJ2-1,CSARTSGYNEQFF,TGCAGTGCTAGGACTAGCGGCTACAATGAGCAGTTCTTC
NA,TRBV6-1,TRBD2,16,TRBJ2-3,CASSVQRGGSTDTQYF,TGTGCCAGCAGTGTCCAGCGGGGGGGGAGCACAGATACGCAGTATTTT
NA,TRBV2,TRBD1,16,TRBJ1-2,CASSGGGTGSSYGYTF,TGTGCCAGCAGTGGGGGTGGGACAGGCTCATCCTATGGCTACACCTTC
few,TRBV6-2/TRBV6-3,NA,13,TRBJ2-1,CASKGGSRNEQFF,TGTGCCAGCAAAGGGGGGAGCCGCAATGAGCAGTTCTTC
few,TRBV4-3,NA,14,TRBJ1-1,CASSQGRGDTEAFF,TGCGCCAGCAGCCAGGGTCGGGGGGACACTGAAGCTTTCTTT
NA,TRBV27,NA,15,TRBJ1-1,CASRYSPLDVTEAFF,TGTGCCAGCCGATACAGTCCCCTCGATGTCACTGAAGCTTTCTTT
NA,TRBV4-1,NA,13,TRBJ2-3,CASSQRRADTQYF,TGCGCCAGCAGCCAACGACGGGCGGATACGCAGTATTTT
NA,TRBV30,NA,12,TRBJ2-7,CAWSVTGYEQYF,TGTGCCTGGAGTGTGACAGGCTACGAGCAGTACTTC
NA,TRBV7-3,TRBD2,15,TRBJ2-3,CASSLRRGGRDTQYF,TGTGCCAGCAGCTTAAGGCGGGGGGGTAGAGATACGCAGTATTTT
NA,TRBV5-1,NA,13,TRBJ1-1,CASSLSAATEAFF,TGCGCCAGCAGCTTGTCGGCAGCCACTGAAGCTTTCTTT
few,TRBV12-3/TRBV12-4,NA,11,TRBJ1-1,CASSYSVEAFF,TGTGCCAGCAGTTACAGCGTAGAAGCTTTCTTT
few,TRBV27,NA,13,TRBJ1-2,CASRGLSLYGYTF,TGTGCCAGTAGAGGACTGTCGCTCTATGGCTACACCTTC
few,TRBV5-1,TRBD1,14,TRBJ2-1,CASSPGQPYNEQFF,TGCGCCAGCAGCCCGGGACAGCCCTACAATGAGCAGTTCTTC
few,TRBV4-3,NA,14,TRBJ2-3,CASRRSITSYTQYF,TGCGCCAGCAGGAGAAGCATCACTAGTTATACGCAGTATTTT
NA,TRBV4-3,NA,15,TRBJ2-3,CASSQAGVSADTQYF,TGCGCCAGCAGCCAAGCGGGAGTTTCCGCAGATACGCAGTATTTT
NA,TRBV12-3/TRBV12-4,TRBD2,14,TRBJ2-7,CASSSLAGSYEQYF,TGTGCCAGCAGCTCACTAGCGGGAAGCTACGAGCAGTACTTC
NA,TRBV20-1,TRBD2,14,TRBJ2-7,CSARSSGVGYEQYF,TGCAGTGCTAGATCTAGCGGGGTCGGCTACGAGCAGTACTTC
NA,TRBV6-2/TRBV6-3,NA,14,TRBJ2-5,CASSRNKDRETQYF,TGTGCCAGCAGTCGGAACAAGGACAGAGAGACCCAGTACTTC
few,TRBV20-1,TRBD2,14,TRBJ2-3,CSAGGTSGSDTQYF,TGCAGTGCTGGGGGGACTAGCGGCTCAGATACGCAGTATTTT
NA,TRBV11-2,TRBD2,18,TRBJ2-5,CASSLRGWGLAGAETQYF,TGTGCCAGCAGCTTACGAGGGTGGGGACTAGCGGGAGCAGAGACCCAGTACTTC
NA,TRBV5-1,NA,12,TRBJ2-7,CASSLDYNEQYF,TGCGCCAGCAGCTTGGACTACAACGAGCAGTACTTC
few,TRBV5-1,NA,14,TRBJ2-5,CASSLLLAQETQYF,TGCGCCAGCAGCCTCCTCCTTGCCCAAGAGACCCAGTACTTC
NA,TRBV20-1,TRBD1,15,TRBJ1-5,CSASRGQGSNQPQHF,TGCAGTGCTAGTAGGGGGCAGGGTAGCAATCAGCCCCAGCATTTT
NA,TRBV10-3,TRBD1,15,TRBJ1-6,CAITARQGDNSPLHF,TGTGCCATCACCGCTCGACAGGGGGATAATTCACCCCTCCACTTT
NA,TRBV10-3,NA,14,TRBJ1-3,CAISESVSRNTIYF,TGTGCCATCAGTGAGTCGGTTTCTAGAAACACCATATATTTT
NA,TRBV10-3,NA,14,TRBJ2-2,CAIRNRVDTGELFF,TGTGCCATCAGGAACAGGGTGGACACCGGGGAGCTGTTTTTT
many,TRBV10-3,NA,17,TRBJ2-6,CAISETVNQAGANVLTF,TGTGCCATCAGTGAGACAGTCAACCAGGCTGGGGCCAACGTCCTGACTTTC
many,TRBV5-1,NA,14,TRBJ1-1,CASSLEQVGTEAFF,TGCGCCAGCAGCTTGGAACAGGTGGGCACTGAAGCTTTCTTT
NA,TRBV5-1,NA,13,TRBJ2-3,CASRETGADTQYF,TGCGCCAGCAGGGAGACGGGGGCAGATACGCAGTATTTT
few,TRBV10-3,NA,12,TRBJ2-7,CAISENSYEQYF,TGTGCCATCAGTGAGAACTCCTACGAGCAGTACTTC
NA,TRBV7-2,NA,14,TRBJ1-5,CASSREGRNQPQHF,TGTGCCAGCAGCCGAGAGGGGCGAAATCAGCCCCAGCATTTT
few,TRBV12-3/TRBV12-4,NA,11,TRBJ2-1,CASSLRRGQFF,TGTGCCAGCAGTCTCCGCCGAGGTCAGTTCTTC
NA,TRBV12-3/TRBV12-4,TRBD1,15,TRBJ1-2,CASRYPGTGVGGYTF,TGTGCCAGCAGGTACCCCGGGACAGGGGTAGGTGGCTACACCTTC
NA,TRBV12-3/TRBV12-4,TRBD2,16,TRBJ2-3,CASSLSTSGITDTQYF,TGTGCCAGCAGTTTATCGACTAGCGGGATCACAGATACGCAGTATTTT